The clone carrying this T cell receptor beta chain was detected ten times or more. What it binds is unknown. The read falls 3 residues short of the CDR3 end, and the missing part is taken from the germline J gene. This specimen comes from a study of T cell clonality in common variable immunodeficiency. The length of the CDR3 is 12 residues. Germline CDR1 reads SGHRS; CDR2 reads YFSETQ. Trimming stripped 4 bases from V and 4 bases from J, with 8 bases between. Regarding the study as a whole: Common variable immunodeficiency TCR beta sequences reportedly had fewer deletions and N-nucleotide insertions.

Patients and controls were mostly of Caucasian heritage. The assay was immunoSEQ multiplex PCR, and TCRdb's table has in-frame clones only and misses some. The sample counts around 40,000 clones, none seen once; the ten largest own around 6%. The sequence came from a human donor with common variable immunodeficiency. V gene TRBV5-1 combines with J gene TRBJ2-5; D unresolved. The sequenced sample consisted of peripheral blood mononuclear cells. CDR3: CASSKLSETQYF. CDR3 DNA (partial): TGCGCCAGCAGCAAACTATCAGAGACC.